This T cell receptor (beta chain) was captured by sequencing in a study of blood T cells in healthy people across ages. In each sample, at least 6 million PBMCs were isolated. Sample-barcoded 5' priming and a J-beta primer mix drove a second PCR of roughly 7 to 11 cycles. MiXCR, applied by TCRdb to the 5' RACE reads, yields one record per CDR3 protein. The sample holds about 1,500,000 distinct CDR3 sequences, about 30% seen once. The germline V gene has CDR1 DFQATT and CDR2 SNEGSKA (reference sequence). The CDR3 has 16 amino acids. The V end was cut by 1 base, the J end by 3 bases, with 19 bases between. This clonotype turned up a few times.

Sequenced: blood. The clonotype comes from a woman in her twenties or thirties in good health. J is TRBJ2-7 and V is TRBV20-1; possible D gene TRBD2, 5 bases. Here the CDR3 DNA reads TGCAGTGCTAGAGGGGCGGTGTGGGAGTACGGCTACGAGCAGTACTTC. Amino acid sequence: CSARGAVWEYGYEQYF.